This T cell receptor (beta chain) emerged from a study of T cells in Graves' hyperthyroidism and ophthalmopathy. Study background: Any treatment followed the collection of peripheral blood at initial diagnosis. Study-wide results and limits: The majority of expanded thyroid clonotypes above 0.001 also appeared in blood.

Looked up from germline, CDR1 is SGHTA and CDR2 is FQGNSA. The junction had 12 bases not matched to a gene; V was cut back by 0 bases and J by 2 bases. This CDR3 contains 19 residues. TCR beta CDR3 regions were amplified from RNA. The study used the HTBI primer set for a first-round RT-PCR of the TCR CDR3. MiXCR, applied by TCRdb to the multiplex PCR reads, yields one record per CDR3 protein. This sample carries about 520,000 distinct CDR3 sequences, roughly 25% of them seen once, and the ten largest clones take 11%. This clonotype was seen repeatedly, ten times or more. What it binds is unknown. Investigators excluded patients with uncontrolled infection, other autoimmune disease, pregnancy or lactation.

The chain combines TRBV7-2 with TRBJ2-7; TRBD2 matches 11 bases. This receptor was obtained from a woman in her twenties or thirties with Graves' ophthalmopathy. The sequencing sample was made of blood. CDR3 DNA: TGTGCCAGCAGCTTAGCGTCAGCACTAGCGGGGGTCCTCACCTACGAGCAGTACTTC. Translation gives CASSLASALAGVLTYEQYF.